Below are 30 T cell receptor beta chains sequenced from a single sample in a study of technical replicates of blood from a few donors. Clones were sequenced by immunoSEQ multiplex PCR, and TCRdb holds only the in-frame ones, with some missing. Here the sample spans 77,000 or so clones, over 85% being singletons. The sample was T cells isolated from PBMCs. Receptors originate from a human donor in good health.

This clone came up once. V is TRBV13 and J is TRBJ2-7; the match to TRBD2 covers 9 bases. Germline assignment: CDR1 PRHDT and CDR2 FYEKMQ (reference sequence). The CDR3 runs 15 residues. With 2 bases clipped from V and 1 base from J, the junction kept 3 bases outside the gene matches. The CDR3 sequence: CASSLRAGGSYEQYF. Here the CDR3 DNA reads TGTGCCAGCAGCTTACGAGCGGGAGGATCCTACGAGCAGTACTTC.

The chain combines TRBV29-1 with TRBJ1-4; the match to TRBD1 covers 7 bases. This CDR3 region has 13 residues. The junction had 11 bases not matched to a gene; V was cut back by 0 bases and J by 16 bases. Germline CDR1 SQVTM, CDR2 ANQGSEA. The CDR3 DNA is TGCAGCGTTGAAGAATCAGGAGGGGGCTGGAGGTTTTTT. Translation: CSVEESGGGWRFF.

CDR3 protein: CASSVTGNQGELFF. CDR3 in DNA: TGTGCCAGCAGCGTTACAGGGAATCAGGGGGAGCTGTTTTTT. The J gene is TRBJ2-2, the V gene TRBV11-2; D is perhaps TRBD1 (6 bases). The germline V and J ends were trimmed by 5 bases and 8 bases, with 15 bases remaining between them. The germline CDR1 and CDR2 sequences are SGHAT and FQNNGV. The length of the CDR3 is 14 residues. Full variable domain (missing parts from reference TRBV11-2 and TRBJ2-2): EAGVAQSPRYKIIEKRQSVAFWCNPISGHATLYWYQQILGQGPKLLIQFQNNGVVDDSQLPKDRFSAERLKGVDSTLKIQPAKLEDSAVYLCASSVTGNQGELFFGEGSRLTVL.

This clone was observed a handful of times. The chain recombines TRBV6-1 with TRBJ1-2, with 9 bases matching TRBD1. Germline values: CDR1 MNHNS, CDR2 SASEGT. V dropped 4 bases and J dropped 2; count of bases not matched to a gene: 8. The CDR3 is 16 amino acids. As DNA, the CDR3 is TGTGCCAGCAGTGGACGCGGGACAGGGAGGAACTATGGCTACACCTTC. Its translation: CASSGRGTGRNYGYTF.

The chain recombines TRBV28 with TRBJ2-5; D is possibly TRBD1 (6 bases). This CDR3 region has 13 residues. Germline loops: CDR1 MDHEN, CDR2 SYDVKM. V shed 6 bases and J shed 2 bases, with 10 bases lying between them. CDR3 region: CASRDSAQETQYF. CDR3 coding DNA: TGTGCCAGCAGGGACAGTGCACAAGAGACCCAGTACTTC.

This chain connects TRBV6-1 to TRBJ1-2, with D perhaps matching TRBD1 (6 bases). V was cut by 2 bases and J by 3 bases, with 13 bases left in between. This CDR3 has 15 residues. The germline gives CDR1 MNHNS, CDR2 SASEGT. The CDR3, as DNA: TGTGCCAGCAGTGAACGGCAGGGGTCTTACTATGGCTACACCTTC. Translated, it gives CASSERQGSYYGYTF.

The rearrangement links TRBV5-1 to TRBJ2-7; 9 bases are shared with TRBD1. Germline loops: CDR1 SGHRS, CDR2 YFSETQ. CDR3 size: 13 residues. V lost 7 bases and J lost 2; bases outside the gene matches: 4. This CDR3 is CASRQGVTYEQYF. The CDR3 region has the DNA TGCGCCAGCCGACAGGGGGTAACCTACGAGCAGTACTTC.

The CDR3 bases are TGTGCCAGCAGCTTAGTAGGGGGAGTTTTTGGTCAAGCTTTCTTT. Protein sequence: CASSLVGGVFGQAFF. The chain carries TRBV7-2 and TRBJ1-1, with a tentative D call TRBD1 (6 bases). The CDR3 spans 15 residues. CDR1 is SGHTA, CDR2 FQGNSA, per germline. V lost 1 base and J lost 9, with 18 bases in between.

CDR3 sequence (DNA): TGTGCCAGCAGCTTGCGTGCGGGATCTAATGAAAAACTGTTTTTT. As protein: CASSLRAGSNEKLFF. This rearrangement joins TRBV5-8 to TRBJ1-4, with D uncertain. V lost 1 base, J lost 3 bases, and 10 bases lay in between. This CDR3 spans 15 amino acids. Germline CDR1 SGHTS, CDR2 YDEGEE.

V and J are TRBV29-1 and TRBJ2-7, with 11 bases lining up with TRBD2. The CDR3 consists of 14 residues. Germline assignment: CDR1 SQVTM and CDR2 ANQGSEA. J lost 4 bases, V lost 3 bases, and 5 bases had no gene match. For the CDR3, the DNA is TGCAGCGTTGATACTAGCGGGAGCAGGTACGAGCAGTACTTC. It translates to CSVDTSGSRYEQYF.

V usage is TRBV4-3 and J usage is TRBJ1-2; D gene uncertain. V gave up 1 base and J gave up 2 bases, with 14 bases separating them. The CDR3 extends over 16 amino acids. Germline-derived CDR1 and CDR2 are LGHNA and YSLEER. This CDR3 is CASSQVPGGANYGYTF. The CDR3 nucleotides read TGCGCCAGCAGCCAAGTCCCAGGAGGTGCAAACTATGGCTACACCTTC.

The chain carries TRBV13 and TRBJ2-1; D unresolved. Germline CDR1 PRHDT, CDR2 FYEKMQ (reference sequence). The ends were cut back, 1 base at V and 6 bases at J, with 4 bases in the middle. The CDR3 spans 12 residues. CDR3 sequence reads: CASSLEPNEQFF. As DNA, the CDR3 is TGTGCCAGCAGCTTAGAGCCCAATGAGCAGTTCTTC. Using reference TRBV13 and TRBJ2-1 for the parts outside the CDR3, the full variable domain is AAGVIQSPRHLIKEKRETATLKCYPIPRHDTVYWYQQGPGQDPQFLISFYEKMQSDKGSIPDRFSAQQFSDYHSELNMSSLELGDSALYFCASSLEPNEQFFGPGTRLTVL.

The chain recombines TRBV29-1 with TRBJ2-5; TRBD1 is a possible D gene (7 bases). CDR1 SQVTM and CDR2 ANQGSEA come from the germline V gene. This CDR3 has 14 residues. With 2 bases removed from V and 4 bases from J, the gap between germline ends came to 14 bases. In DNA, the CDR3 is TGCAGCGTTGAAACGGGAGAGGGGGCAGAGACCCAGTACTTC. Amino acid sequence: CSVETGEGAETQYF.

The chain uses TRBV9 and TRBJ1-1; unclear D gene. V was clipped by 0 bases and J by 1 base, with 7 bases between them. The CDR3 totals 14 residues. The germline gives CDR1 SGDLS, CDR2 YYNGEE. The CDR3 bases are TGTGCCAGCAGCGTAGACTACGGGAACACTGAAGCTTTCTTT. This codes for CASSVDYGNTEAFF.

This chain uses TRBV10-2 with TRBJ1-5, with D maybe TRBD1 (5 bases). The germline CDR1 and CDR2 sequences are WSHSY and SAAADI. This CDR3 is built from 13 residues. Trimming cost V 6 bases and J 6 bases, with 12 bases left between them. CDR3 bases: TGCGCCAGCAGCTATCAGGGTGGTCAGCCCCAGCATTTT. Translated, it gives CASSYQGGQPQHF.

The V call is TRBV4-2, the J call TRBJ2-7; 11 bases fit TRBD2. Losses at the gene ends were 5 bases for V and 2 bases for J; bases not matched to a gene: 14. The germline gives CDR1 LGHNA, CDR2 YNFKEQ. The CDR3 length is 18 residues. CDR3 in DNA: TGTGCCAGCAGCGCAAGGACGATGCTAGCGGGAGGACCCTACGAGCAGTACTTC. It yields the protein CASSARTMLAGGPYEQYF.

This clone came up a few times. The V gene is TRBV6-5, the J gene TRBJ2-1; TRBD2 aligns across 7 bases. V lost 6 bases to trimming and J lost 14 bases; unmatched junction nucleotides: 10. Per germline, CDR1 MNHEY and CDR2 SVGAGI. CDR3 size: 12 residues. The CDR3 protein is CASSNRREREFF. CDR3 bases: TGTGCCAGCAGCAACCGGCGGGAGAGGGAGTTCTTC.

The chain recombines TRBV2 with TRBJ2-7; TRBD2 matches at 7 bases. The CDR3 length is 15 residues. With 7 bases clipped from V and 7 bases from J, the junction kept 16 bases outside the gene matches. The germline V gene encodes CDR1 SNHLY and CDR2 FYNNEI. The CDR3 protein is CASTSWASGAHEQYF. CDR3 sequence (DNA): TGTGCCAGCACTAGTTGGGCTAGCGGAGCACATGAGCAGTACTTC.

V and J are TRBV4-1 and TRBJ2-1, with D unclear. Trimming pared 6 bases from V and 6 bases from J, leaving 21 bases between. Germline loops: CDR1 MGHRA, CDR2 YSYEKL. The CDR3 extends over 16 amino acids. The CDR3, as DNA: TGCGCCAGCAGTCCTCTCTGGCTAGTTTATCCCAATGAGCAGTTCTTC. Translated, it gives CASSPLWLVYPNEQFF.

The J gene is TRBJ1-1, the V gene TRBV7-3, with D hard to call. The CDR3 extends over 13 amino acids. V lost 5 bases, J lost 4 bases, and 11 bases lay in between. The germline V gene encodes CDR1 SGHTA and CDR2 FQGTGA. The CDR3: CASSLYSGTEAFF. CDR3 DNA: TGTGCCAGCAGCCTCTATAGTGGCACTGAAGCTTTCTTT.

The chain employs TRBV27 and TRBJ1-3; D is possibly TRBD1 (5 bases). Germline-derived CDR1 and CDR2 are MNHEY and SMNVEV (reference sequence). The V gene lost 6 bases and the J gene lost 0 bases, with 12 bases spanning the gap. This CDR3 comprises 15 residues. The CDR3 sequence: CASRATGLSGNTIYF. In DNA form, the CDR3 reads TGTGCCAGCAGGGCTACAGGCCTCTCTGGAAACACCATATATTTT.

The chain links TRBV5-1 to TRBJ2-5; 15 bases line up with TRBD2. The CDR3 sequence is 15 residues long. The germline CDR1 and CDR2 sequences are SGHRS and YFSETQ. V lost 4 bases to trimming and J lost 5 bases; unmatched junction nucleotides: 3. In DNA, the CDR3 is TGCGCCAGCAGCACAGGACTAGCGGGAGGGGAGACCCAGTACTTC. Encoded protein: CASSTGLAGGETQYF.

The rearrangement links TRBV2 to TRBJ2-2; possible D gene TRBD2, 6 bases. The V gene lost 4 bases and the J gene lost 0 bases, with 9 bases spanning the gap. CDR3 length: 15 amino acids. Germline CDR1 and CDR2: SNHLY and FYNNEI. The CDR3, as DNA: TGTGCCAGCAGTGTCCCGGGGGCGAACACCGGGGAGCTGTTTTTT. As protein: CASSVPGANTGELFF.

The chain is built from TRBV18 and TRBJ2-1; 8 bases agree with TRBD1. Losses at the gene ends were 1 base for V and 7 bases for J; bases not matched to a gene: 9. Germline CDR1 is KGHSH and CDR2 is LQKENI. The CDR3 has 16 residues. The CDR3, as DNA: TGTGCCAGCTCACCACAGACAGGGGACAATAAGAATGAGCAGTTCTTC. Encoded protein: CASSPQTGDNKNEQFF.

The chain employs TRBV27 and TRBJ2-7; D possibly corresponds to TRBD2 (7 bases). V lost 1 base and J lost 5, with 18 bases in between. CDR3 length: 16 residues. Germline assignment: CDR1 MNHEY and CDR2 SMNVEV (reference sequence). The CDR3 is CASSLLGGLGFNEQYF. CDR3 DNA: TGTGCCAGCAGTTTATTGGGGGGGCTAGGGTTTAACGAGCAGTACTTC.

The chain has TRBV11-2 and TRBJ1-2; D is uncertain. The CDR3 is made up of 13 amino acids. The germline V and J ends were trimmed by 0 bases and 12 bases, with 14 bases remaining between them. The germline V gene has CDR1 SGHAT and CDR2 FQNNGV. The CDR3 spells CASSLETDLSNTF. The CDR3, as DNA: TGTGCCAGCAGCTTAGAAACAGACCTCTCTAACACCTTC.

The CDR3 DNA sequence: TGTGCCAGCAGTTACCGGGAGGGTAGAACTGAAGCTTTCTTT. This encodes CASSYREGRTEAFF. J is TRBJ1-1 and V is TRBV6-5; D gene unclear. CDR3 size: 14 residues. The germline V gene has CDR1 MNHEY and CDR2 SVGAGI. V lost 2 bases to trimming and J lost 5 bases, with 12 bases between them.

This rearrangement joins TRBV10-3 to TRBJ2-3; 10 bases are shared with TRBD2. Germline loops: CDR1 ENHRY, CDR2 SYGVKD. This CDR3 region has 18 residues. Trimming cost V 3 bases and J 3 bases; bases outside gene matches: 12. The CDR3 reads CAISERLAGEGKTDTQYF. The DNA of the CDR3 is TGTGCCATCAGTGAAAGACTAGCGGGCGAGGGTAAGACAGATACGCAGTATTTT.

The chain uses TRBV2 and TRBJ1-5; no reliable D call. Trimming removed 2 bases at V and 0 bases at J, with 5 bases between. The CDR3 runs 14 residues. Germline CDR1 reads SNHLY; CDR2 reads FYNNEI. Here the CDR3 DNA reads TGTGCCAGCAGTGAACAGTATAGCAATCAGCCCCAGCATTTT. This translates into CASSEQYSNQPQHF.

The genes are TRBV15 and TRBJ1-4; no clear D. Looked up from germline, CDR1 is LNHNV and CDR2 is YYDKDF (reference sequence). The CDR3 is 12 amino acids. The V gene lost 1 base and the J gene lost 8 bases, with 5 bases spanning the gap. The CDR3 coding sequence is TGTGCCACCAGCAGAGGTAGAGAAAAACTGTTTTTT. This encodes CATSRGREKLFF.